The subject of this entry is one TCR beta chain. This entry comes from a study of blood T cell repertoires in COVID-19. For the study at large: Researchers got acute and convalescent COVID-19 samples from the United States, Italy and Spain. Nucleic acid was either cDNA or gDNA, and it came from T cells, B-cell-depleted T cells, or PBMCs.

Sequencing used immunoSEQ multiplex PCR; TCRdb keeps in-frame clones, though not all of them. Of roughly 38,000 clones listed, 85% to 90% were seen once; the top ten hold 9% to 14%. Germline V gene sequence: CDR1 SGHRS, CDR2 YFSETQ. The CDR3 runs to 14 residues. V shed 3 bases, J shed 2 bases, and the junction held 2 bases outside the gene matches. The chain couples TRBV5-1 to TRBJ1-5, with TRBD1 identical over 7 bases. This TCR was sampled from a man in his sixties or seventies with acute or convalescent COVID-19. Material: peripheral blood. CDR3 sequence (DNA): TGCGCCAGCAGCTCAGGGACAGGCAATCAGCCCCAGCATTTT. This gives the protein CASSSGTGNQPQHF.